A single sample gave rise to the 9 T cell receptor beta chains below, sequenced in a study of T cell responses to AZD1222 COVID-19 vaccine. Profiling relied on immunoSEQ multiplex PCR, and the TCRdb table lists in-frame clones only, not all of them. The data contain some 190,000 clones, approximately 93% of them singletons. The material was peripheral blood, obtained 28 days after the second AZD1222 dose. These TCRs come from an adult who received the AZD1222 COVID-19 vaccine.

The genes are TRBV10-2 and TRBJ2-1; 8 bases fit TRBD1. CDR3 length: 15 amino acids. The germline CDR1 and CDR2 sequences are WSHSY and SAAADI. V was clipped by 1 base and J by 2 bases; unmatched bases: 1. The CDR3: CASSEWTGTYNEQFF. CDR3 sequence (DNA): TGCGCCAGCAGTGAGTGGACAGGGACCTACAATGAGCAGTTCTTC.

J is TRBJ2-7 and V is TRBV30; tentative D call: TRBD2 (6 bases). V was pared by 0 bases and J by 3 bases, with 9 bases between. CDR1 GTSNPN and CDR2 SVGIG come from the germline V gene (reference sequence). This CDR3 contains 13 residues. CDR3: CAWSVGTGYEQYF. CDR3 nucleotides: TGTGCCTGGAGTGTTGGGACTGGCTACGAGCAGTACTTC.

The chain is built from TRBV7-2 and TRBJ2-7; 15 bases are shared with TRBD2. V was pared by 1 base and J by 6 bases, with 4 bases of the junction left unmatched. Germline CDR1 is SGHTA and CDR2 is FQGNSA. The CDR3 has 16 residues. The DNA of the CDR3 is TGTGCCAGCAGCTTAGGTGGGACTAGCGGGAGGTTCGAGCAGTACTTC. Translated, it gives CASSLGGTSGRFEQYF.

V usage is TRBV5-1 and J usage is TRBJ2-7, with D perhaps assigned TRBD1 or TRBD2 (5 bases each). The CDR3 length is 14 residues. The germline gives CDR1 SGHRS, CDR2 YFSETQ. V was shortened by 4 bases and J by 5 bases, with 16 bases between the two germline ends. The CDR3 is CASSTGTQVHEQYF. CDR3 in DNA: TGCGCCAGCAGCACCGGGACCCAGGTCCACGAGCAGTACTTC.

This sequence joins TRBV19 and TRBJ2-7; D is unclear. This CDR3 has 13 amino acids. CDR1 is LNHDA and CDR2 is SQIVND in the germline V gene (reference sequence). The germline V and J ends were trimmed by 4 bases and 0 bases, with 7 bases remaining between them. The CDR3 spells CASSSGVSYEQYF. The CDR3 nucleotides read TGTGCCAGTAGTAGTGGAGTCTCCTACGAGCAGTACTTC.

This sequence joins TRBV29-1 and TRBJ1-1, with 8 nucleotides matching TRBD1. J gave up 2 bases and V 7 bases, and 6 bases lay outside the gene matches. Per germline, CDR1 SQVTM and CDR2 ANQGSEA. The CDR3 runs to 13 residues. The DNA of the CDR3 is TGCAGCGACCGGACAGGGTTAAACACTGAAGCTTTCTTT. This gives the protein CSDRTGLNTEAFF.

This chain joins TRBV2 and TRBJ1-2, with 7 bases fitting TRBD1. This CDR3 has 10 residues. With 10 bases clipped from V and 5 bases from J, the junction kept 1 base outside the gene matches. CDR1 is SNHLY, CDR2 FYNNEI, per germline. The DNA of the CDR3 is TGTGCCAACAGGGGTTATGGCTACACCTTC. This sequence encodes CANRGYGYTF.

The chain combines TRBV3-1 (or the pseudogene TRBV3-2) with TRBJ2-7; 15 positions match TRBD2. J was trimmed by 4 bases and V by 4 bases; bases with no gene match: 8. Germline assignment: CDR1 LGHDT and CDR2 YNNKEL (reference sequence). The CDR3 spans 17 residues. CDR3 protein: CASSLWTSGRARYEQYF. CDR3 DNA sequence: TGTGCCAGCAGCCTATGGACTAGCGGGAGGGCCCGGTACGAGCAGTACTTC.

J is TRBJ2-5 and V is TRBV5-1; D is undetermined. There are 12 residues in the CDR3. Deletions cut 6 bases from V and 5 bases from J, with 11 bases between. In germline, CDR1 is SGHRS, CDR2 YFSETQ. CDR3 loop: CASKGNGETQYF. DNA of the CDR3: TGCGCCAGCAAGGGCAACGGGGAGACCCAGTACTTC.